This TCR beta chain was obtained from a study of blood T cells in healthy people across ages. General observations from the study: TCR beta diversity tracked closely with naive T cell percentage.

A J-beta primer mix and a sample-barcoded 5' primer were used in a second PCR of roughly 6 to 11 cycles. A 12-random-nucleotide template-switch adaptor tagged each cDNA molecule. TCRdb redid the calling of the 5' RACE reads with MiXCR, one entry per CDR3 protein. The repertoire holds about 720,000 distinct CDR3 sequences, with 22% as singletons. Of note for this clonotype: The target antigen is unknown.

This clonotype originated in a man in his 70s in good health. The sequencing sample was made of blood.

The CDR3: CSATSHEQYF. For the CDR3, the DNA is TGCAGTGCCACATCCCACGAGCAGTACTTC. The V call is TRBV20-1, the J call TRBJ2-7; no firm D call. Germline-derived CDR1 and CDR2 are DFQATT and SNEGSKA (reference sequence). V lost 6 bases, J lost 5 bases, and 8 bases lay in between. This CDR3 region has 10 residues.